This TCR beta chain was sequenced in a study of T cell responses to AZD1222 COVID-19 vaccine. Findings and caveats of the study: Reports say nearly half of spike-specific TCRs go after unmutated variant regions.

Libraries were prepared by immunoSEQ multiplex PCR; TCRdb keeps only in-frame clonotypes and omits some of them. This repertoire shows about 140,000 clones, 70% to 90% found once; its top ten account for about 7.9%. Trimming pared 5 bases from V and 0 bases from J, leaving 11 bases between. The CDR3 runs to 14 residues. Germline V gene lookup returns CDR1 SGHRS and CDR2 YFSETQ. Comment on this clone: Antigen: not known.

The rearrangement joins TRBV5-1 to TRBJ1-2; D not resolved. This specimen consisted of peripheral blood, obtained 28 days after the second dose of the MenACWY control vaccine. This receptor was identified in an adult who received the MenACWY meningococcal vaccine as a control. CDR3: CASRQAATNYGYTF. CDR3 DNA sequence: TGCGCCAGCAGGCAGGCGGCAACTAACTATGGCTACACCTTC.